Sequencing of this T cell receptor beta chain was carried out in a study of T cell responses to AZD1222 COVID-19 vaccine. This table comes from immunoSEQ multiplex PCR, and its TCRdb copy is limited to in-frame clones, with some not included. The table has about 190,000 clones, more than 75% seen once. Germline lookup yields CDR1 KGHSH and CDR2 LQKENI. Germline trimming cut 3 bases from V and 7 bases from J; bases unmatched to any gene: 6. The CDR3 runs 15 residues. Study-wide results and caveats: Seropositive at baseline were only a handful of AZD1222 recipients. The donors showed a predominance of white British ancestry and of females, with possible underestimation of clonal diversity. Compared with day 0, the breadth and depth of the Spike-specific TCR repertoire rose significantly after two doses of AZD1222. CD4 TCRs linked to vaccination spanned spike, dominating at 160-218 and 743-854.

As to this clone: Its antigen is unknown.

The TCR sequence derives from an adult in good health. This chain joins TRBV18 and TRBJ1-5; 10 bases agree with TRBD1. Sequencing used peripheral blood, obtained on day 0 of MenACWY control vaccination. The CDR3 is CASSPGQGSRQPQHF. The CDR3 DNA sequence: TGTGCCAGCTCACCGGGACAGGGGTCGAGGCAGCCCCAGCATTTT. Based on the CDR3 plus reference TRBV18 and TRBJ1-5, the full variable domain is NAGVMQNPRHLVRRRGQEARLRCSPMKGHSHVYWYRQLPEEGLKFMVYLQKENIIDESGMPKERFSAEFPKEGPSILRIQQVVRGDSAAYFCASSPGQGSRQPQHFGDGTRLSIL.